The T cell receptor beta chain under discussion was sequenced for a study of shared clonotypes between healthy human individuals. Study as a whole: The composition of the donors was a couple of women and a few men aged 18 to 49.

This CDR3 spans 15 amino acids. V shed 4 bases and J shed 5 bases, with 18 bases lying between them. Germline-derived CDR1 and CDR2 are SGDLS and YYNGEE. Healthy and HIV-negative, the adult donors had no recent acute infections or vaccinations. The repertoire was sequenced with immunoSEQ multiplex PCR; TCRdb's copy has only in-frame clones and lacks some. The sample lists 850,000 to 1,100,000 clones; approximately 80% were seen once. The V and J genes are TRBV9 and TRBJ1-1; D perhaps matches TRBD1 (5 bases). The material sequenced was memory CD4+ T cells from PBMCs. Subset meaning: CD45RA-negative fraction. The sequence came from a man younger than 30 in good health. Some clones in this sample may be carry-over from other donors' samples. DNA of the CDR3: TGTGCCAGCAGCCGAGCGGGGGGAATGAGGACTGAAGCTTTCTTT. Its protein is CASSRAGGMRTEAFF.